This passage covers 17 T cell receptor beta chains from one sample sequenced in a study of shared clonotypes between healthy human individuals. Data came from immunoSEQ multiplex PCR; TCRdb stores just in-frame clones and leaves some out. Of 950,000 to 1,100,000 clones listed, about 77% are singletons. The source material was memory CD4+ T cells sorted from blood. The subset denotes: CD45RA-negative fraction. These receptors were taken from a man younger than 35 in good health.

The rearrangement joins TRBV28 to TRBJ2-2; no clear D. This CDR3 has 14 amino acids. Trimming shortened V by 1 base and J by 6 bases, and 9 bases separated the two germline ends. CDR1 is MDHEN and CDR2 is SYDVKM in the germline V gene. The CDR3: CASSLSEPPGELFF. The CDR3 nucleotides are TGTGCCAGCAGTTTATCTGAACCCCCCGGGGAGCTGTTTTTT.

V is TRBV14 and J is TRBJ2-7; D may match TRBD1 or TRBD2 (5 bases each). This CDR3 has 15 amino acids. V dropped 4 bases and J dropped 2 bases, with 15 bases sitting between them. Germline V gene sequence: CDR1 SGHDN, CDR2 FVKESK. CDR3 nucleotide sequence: TGTGCCAGCAGCCTTGCCGGGACGGGAACCTACGAGCAGTACTTC. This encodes CASSLAGTGTYEQYF.

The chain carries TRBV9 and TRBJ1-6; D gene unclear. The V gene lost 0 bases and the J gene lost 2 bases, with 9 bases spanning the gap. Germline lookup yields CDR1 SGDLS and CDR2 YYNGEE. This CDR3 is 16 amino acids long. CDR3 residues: CASSVGGETYNSPLHF. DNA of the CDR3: TGTGCCAGCAGCGTAGGTGGCGAGACCTATAATTCACCCCTCCACTTT.

The CDR3 nucleotides read TGCGCCAGCAGCCAAGATAGCAGTCCAGGGGATCAGCCCCAGCATTTT. Translated: CASSQDSSPGDQPQHF. The chain has TRBV4-3 and TRBJ1-5; TRBD1 is a possible D gene (6 bases). Per germline, CDR1 LGHNA and CDR2 YSLEER. This CDR3 contains 16 residues. V was cut by 0 bases and J by 5 bases, with 14 bases left in between.

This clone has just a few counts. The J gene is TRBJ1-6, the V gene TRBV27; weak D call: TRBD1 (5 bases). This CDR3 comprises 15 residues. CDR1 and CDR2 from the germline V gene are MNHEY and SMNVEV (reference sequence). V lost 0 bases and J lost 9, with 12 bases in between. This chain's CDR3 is CASSLSGPGRSPLHF. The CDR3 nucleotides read TGTGCCAGCAGTTTATCGGGGCCCGGGCGTTCACCCCTCCACTTT.

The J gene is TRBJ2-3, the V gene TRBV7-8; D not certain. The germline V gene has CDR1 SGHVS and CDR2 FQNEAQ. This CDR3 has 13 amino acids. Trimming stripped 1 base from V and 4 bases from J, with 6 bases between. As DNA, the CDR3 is TGTGCCAGCAGCTTAGGCCAGGCAGATACGCAGTATTTT. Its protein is CASSLGQADTQYF. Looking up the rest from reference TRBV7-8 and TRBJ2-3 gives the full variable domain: GAGVSQSPRYKVAKRGQDVALRCDPISGHVSLFWYQQALGQGPEFLTYFQNEAQLDKSGLPSDRFFAERPEGSVSTLKIQRTQQEDSAVYLCASSLGQADTQYFGPGTRLTVL.

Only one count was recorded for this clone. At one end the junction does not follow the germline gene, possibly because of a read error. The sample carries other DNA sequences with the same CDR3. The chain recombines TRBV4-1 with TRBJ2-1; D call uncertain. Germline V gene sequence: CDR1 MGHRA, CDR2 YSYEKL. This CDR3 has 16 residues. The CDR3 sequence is CASSQDRDGSYNEQFF. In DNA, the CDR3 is TGCGCCAGTAGCCAAGATAGAGATGGTTCCTACAATGAGCAGTTCTTC.

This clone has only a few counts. CDR3 nucleotides: TGCGCCAGCAACAGGGAAGCTTCACCCCTCCACTTT. Its protein product is CASNREASPLHF. The chain has TRBV10-2 and TRBJ1-6, with a possible D match to TRBD1 (6 bases). Trimming stripped 7 bases from V and 9 bases from J, with 10 bases between. Per germline, CDR1 WSHSY and CDR2 SAAADI. The CDR3 is 12 residues long.

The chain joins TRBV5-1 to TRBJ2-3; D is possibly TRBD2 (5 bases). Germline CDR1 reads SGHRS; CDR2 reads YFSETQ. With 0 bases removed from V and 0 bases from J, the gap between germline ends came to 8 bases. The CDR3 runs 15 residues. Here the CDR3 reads CASSLEGVSTDTQYF. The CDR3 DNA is TGCGCCAGCAGCTTGGAGGGAGTTAGCACAGATACGCAGTATTTT.

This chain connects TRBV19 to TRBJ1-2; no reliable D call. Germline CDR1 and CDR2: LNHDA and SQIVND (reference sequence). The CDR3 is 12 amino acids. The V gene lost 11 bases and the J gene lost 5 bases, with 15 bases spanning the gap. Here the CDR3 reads CASWAGGYGYTF. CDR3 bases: TGTGCCTCCTGGGCCGGAGGGTATGGCTACACCTTC.

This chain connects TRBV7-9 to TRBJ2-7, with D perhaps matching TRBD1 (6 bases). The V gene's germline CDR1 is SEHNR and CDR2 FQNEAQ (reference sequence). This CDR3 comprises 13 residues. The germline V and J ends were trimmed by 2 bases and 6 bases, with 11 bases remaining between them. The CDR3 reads CASSLMDRPEQYF. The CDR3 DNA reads TGTGCCAGCAGCTTAATGGACAGACCCGAGCAGTACTTC.

The CDR3 bases are TGTGCCAGCAGCTTTGCAGGGAGGGTTGAGACCCAGTACTTC. This gives the protein CASSFAGRVETQYF. The rearrangement links TRBV7-6 to TRBJ2-5; 7 nucleotides align to TRBD2. There are 14 residues in the CDR3. The germline V gene has CDR1 SGHVS and CDR2 FNYEAQ. V dropped 3 bases and J dropped 5; count of bases not matched to a gene: 6.

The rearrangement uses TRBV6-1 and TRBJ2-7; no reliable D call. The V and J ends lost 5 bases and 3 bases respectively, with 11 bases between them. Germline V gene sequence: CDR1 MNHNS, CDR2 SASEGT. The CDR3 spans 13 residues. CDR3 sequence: CASSREQNYEQYF. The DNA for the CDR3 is TGTGCCAGCAGTAGGGAACAGAACTACGAGCAGTACTTC.

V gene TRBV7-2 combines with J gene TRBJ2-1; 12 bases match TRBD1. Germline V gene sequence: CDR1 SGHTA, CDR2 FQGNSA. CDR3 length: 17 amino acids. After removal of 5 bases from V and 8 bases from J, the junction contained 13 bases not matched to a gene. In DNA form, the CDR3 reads TGTGCCAGCAGCCTTCGGCCGGGACAGGGGGCCCTATATGAGCAGTTCTTC. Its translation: CASSLRPGQGALYEQFF.

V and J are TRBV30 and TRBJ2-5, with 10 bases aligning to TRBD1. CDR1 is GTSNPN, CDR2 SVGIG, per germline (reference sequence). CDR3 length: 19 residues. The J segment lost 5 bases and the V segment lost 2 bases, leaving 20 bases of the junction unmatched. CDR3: CAWSPDRGRVLFLQETQYF. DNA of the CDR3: TGTGCCTGGAGTCCTGACAGGGGGCGCGTCTTGTTTCTGCAGGAGACCCAGTACTTC.

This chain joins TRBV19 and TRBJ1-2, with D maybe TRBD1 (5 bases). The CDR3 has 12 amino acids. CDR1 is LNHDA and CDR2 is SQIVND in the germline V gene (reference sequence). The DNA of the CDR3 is TGTGCTGCGGGGGTTGGAGGCGATGGCTACACCTTC. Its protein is CAAGVGGDGYTF.

The CDR3 sequence: CASSGRAGQETQYF. In DNA form, the CDR3 reads TGTGCCAGCAGTGGTAGGGCGGGCCAAGAGACCCAGTACTTC. J is TRBJ2-5 and V is TRBV6-1; tentative D call: TRBD2 (5 bases). The CDR3 extends over 14 amino acids. Germline V gene lookup returns CDR1 MNHNS and CDR2 SASEGT. The V end lost 4 bases, the J end lost 1 base, and 10 bases lay between the germline ends.